The rows below give T cell receptor beta chains drawn from one sample of a study of T cell responses to AZD1222 COVID-19 vaccine. Clones were sequenced by immunoSEQ multiplex PCR, and TCRdb holds only the in-frame ones, with some missing. There are under 150,000 clones in the sample; around nine tenths occur only once, and roughly 9.9% lies in the top ten. The sample in question was peripheral blood, obtained 28 days after the second AZD1222 dose. The receptor set was obtained from an adult who received the AZD1222 COVID-19 vaccine. The CDR3 runs from the conserved cysteine through the conserved F or W.

V: TRBV12-5
J: TRBJ1-2
CDR3: CASSGTSDTKEYGYTF

V: TRBV7-2
J: TRBJ1-5
CDR3: CASSPAGDRFNQPQHF

V: TRBV12-3/TRBV12-4
J: TRBJ2-3
CDR3: CASSYVSTDTQYF

V: TRBV6-2/TRBV6-3
J: TRBJ1-2
CDR3: CASSYRQNYGYTF

V: TRBV19
J: TRBJ2-7
CDR3: CASSIRLAEFSYEQYF

V: TRBV9
J: TRBJ1-2
CDR3: CASSGGQGDYGYTF

V: TRBV30
J: TRBJ1-5
CDR3: CAWSVGGYQPQHF

V: TRBV6-5
J: TRBJ2-7
CDR3: CASSYLTGERNEQYF

V: TRBV12-3/TRBV12-4
J: TRBJ2-1
CDR3: CASSLTRNEQFF

V: TRBV19
J: TRBJ1-2
CDR3: CASSIVGQRKKDYGYTF

V: TRBV4-1
J: TRBJ2-2
CDR3: CASSQVPGRANTGELFF

V: TRBV18
J: TRBJ2-1
CDR3: CASSPPYSRNNEQFF

V: TRBV6-5
J: TRBJ1-2
CDR3: CASRPGGGNYGYTF

V: TRBV27
J: TRBJ1-6
CDR3: CASSLTAGAGAYSPLHF

V: TRBV7-9
J: TRBJ1-1
CDR3: CASSFRDGGTEAFF

V: TRBV6-8
J: TRBJ1-5
CDR3: CASSKQSSNQPQHF

V: TRBV6-1
J: TRBJ1-5
CDR3: CASSDSGGYQPQHF

V: TRBV7-9
J: TRBJ2-1
CDR3: CASSYLARHEEQFF

V: TRBV19
J: TRBJ1-1
CDR3: CASSTPFGSWDTEAFF

V: TRBV27
J: TRBJ2-5
CDR3: CASSITTGAGGAETQYF

V: TRBV12-5
J: TRBJ2-3
CDR3: CASGSRTPSTDTQYF

V: TRBV5-4
J: TRBJ2-7
CDR3: CASSLRHRSSYEQYF

V: TRBV4-3
J: TRBJ2-1
CDR3: CASSPGLAGNHYNEQFF

V: TRBV19
J: TRBJ2-3
CDR3: CASGTGTNTDTQYF

V: TRBV5-5
J: TRBJ1-3
CDR3: CASSLDLGLGGNTIYF

V: TRBV3-1/TRBV3-2
J: TRBJ1-3
CDR3: CASSQENMFSIYF

V: TRBV27
J: TRBJ1-2
CDR3: CASSLSVGVRGYTF

V: TRBV28
J: TRBJ2-1
CDR3: CASSGGGLYNEQFF

V: TRBV18
J: TRBJ2-6
CDR3: CASSPRLAGSGANVLTF

V: TRBV14
J: TRBJ1-2
CDR3: CASSLMTDYGYTF

V: TRBV3-1/TRBV3-2
J: TRBJ1-2
CDR3: CASSQGMYGYTF

V: TRBV6-5
J: TRBJ1-1
CDR3: CASSSYRGRDEAFF

V: TRBV30
J: TRBJ2-2
CDR3: CAWSATVTGELFF

V: TRBV6-1
J: TRBJ1-2
CDR3: CASSASQGSSFNYGYTF

V: TRBV7-3
J: TRBJ1-3
CDR3: CASSTQEADTIYF

V: TRBV3-1/TRBV3-2
J: TRBJ1-6
CDR3: CASSQQGGSPLHF

V: TRBV12-3/TRBV12-4
J: TRBJ1-4
CDR3: CASSLGQGEKLFF

V: TRBV6-5
J: TRBJ1-5
CDR3: CAVGGSNQPQHF

V: TRBV10-3
J: TRBJ2-2
CDR3: CAISEGGGNTGELFF

V: TRBV28
J: TRBJ2-1
CDR3: CASSFPGLAWANEQFF

V: TRBV14
J: TRBJ2-2
CDR3: CASSQVRGVTGELFF

V: TRBV5-6
J: TRBJ2-1
CDR3: CASSLRGSNEQFF

V: TRBV7-8
J: TRBJ1-5
CDR3: CASSLPPTRGEPQHF

V: TRBV27
J: TRBJ2-6
CDR3: CASSFTARGLSPIMSGANVLTF

V: TRBV27
J: TRBJ1-5
CDR3: CASSLSWGDSNQPQHF

V: TRBV19
J: TRBJ2-3
CDR3: CASSIIVAASTDTQYF

V: TRBV30
J: TRBJ1-1
CDR3: CAWSETGSTEAFF

V: TRBV2
J: TRBJ1-5
CDR3: CASRHRGQGGQPQHF

V: TRBV5-5
J: TRBJ1-1
CDR3: CASSLHPGTEAFF

V: TRBV28
J: TRBJ1-5
CDR3: CASRFLRGGVGNQPQHF

V: TRBV5-6
J: TRBJ2-1
CDR3: CASSPVGLAEQFF

V: TRBV5-8
J: TRBJ1-4
CDR3: CASRLVGNGNEKLFF

V: TRBV19
J: TRBJ1-5
CDR3: CASLIGSGTGQPQHF

V: TRBV7-9
J: TRBJ1-2
CDR3: CASSLGQGDGYTF